This T cell receptor (beta chain) was profiled in a study of T cell responses to AZD1222 COVID-19 vaccine. Study-level findings and limits: Baseline seropositivity characterized only a handful of AZD1222 recipients. Spike-specific TCR breadth and depth grew following two AZD1222 doses.

TCRdb's copy holds only in-frame clones and misses some; the assay was immunoSEQ multiplex PCR. The sample lists about 140,000 clones, about 90% occurring once. Germline CDR1 reads MNHNS; CDR2 reads SASEGT. V was trimmed by 3 bases and J by 1 base, leaving 13 bases between them. This CDR3 contains 15 residues. Regarding this clone: The antigen is not known.

Here the sequenced sample was peripheral blood, taken on day 0 of AZD1222 vaccination. The sequence was collected from an adult in good health. This sequence joins TRBV6-1 and TRBJ2-7; D gene ambiguous. CDR3 DNA sequence: TGTGCCAGCAGTGAGTCGGATAACGCTTCCTACGAGCAGTACTTC. This encodes CASSESDNASYEQYF.